The clone carrying this TCR beta chain has at least ten counts. No antigen is known for it. Specified time point: newly diagnosed GD, antithyroid drugs for less than 3 months. RNA isolated from PBMCs was used to make the TCR library. Investigators report Graves' disease was diagnosed under American Thyroid Association guidelines. The source of the sample is a study of regulatory T cells in long-lasting Graves disease. Findings and caveats of the study: Persistent disease showed a preference for TRBV28, TRBJ1-2 and TRBJ2-5.

V shed 6 bases and J shed 6 bases, with 12 bases lying between them. Germline assignment: CDR1 DFQATT and CDR2 SNEGSKA (reference sequence). CDR3 length: 11 amino acids. HTBI primers from iRepertoire and Arm-PCR of CDR3 regions yielded the TCR beta libraries. Each CDR3 protein is one row after TCRdb ran MiXCR on the multiplex PCR reads. Counted here are 400,000 to 500,000 distinct CDR3 sequences, just under 15% occurring once; the ten biggest clones make up 15% to 20%. The data were also submitted as part of a second study, on T cells in Graves' hyperthyroidism and ophthalmopathy. Per that paper: Among thyroid clonotypes expanded above 0.001, most also appeared in blood.

The sample in question was peripheral blood mononuclear cells (PBMCs), obtained at new diagnosis, from a patient treated with antithyroid drugs. This TCR derives from a woman in her twenties or thirties with Graves disease. The chain has TRBV20-1 and TRBJ2-7; no reliable D call. Written as DNA, the CDR3 is TGCAGTGCCTTTCCCCCCCCCGAGCAGTACTTC. Encoded protein: CSAFPPPEQYF.